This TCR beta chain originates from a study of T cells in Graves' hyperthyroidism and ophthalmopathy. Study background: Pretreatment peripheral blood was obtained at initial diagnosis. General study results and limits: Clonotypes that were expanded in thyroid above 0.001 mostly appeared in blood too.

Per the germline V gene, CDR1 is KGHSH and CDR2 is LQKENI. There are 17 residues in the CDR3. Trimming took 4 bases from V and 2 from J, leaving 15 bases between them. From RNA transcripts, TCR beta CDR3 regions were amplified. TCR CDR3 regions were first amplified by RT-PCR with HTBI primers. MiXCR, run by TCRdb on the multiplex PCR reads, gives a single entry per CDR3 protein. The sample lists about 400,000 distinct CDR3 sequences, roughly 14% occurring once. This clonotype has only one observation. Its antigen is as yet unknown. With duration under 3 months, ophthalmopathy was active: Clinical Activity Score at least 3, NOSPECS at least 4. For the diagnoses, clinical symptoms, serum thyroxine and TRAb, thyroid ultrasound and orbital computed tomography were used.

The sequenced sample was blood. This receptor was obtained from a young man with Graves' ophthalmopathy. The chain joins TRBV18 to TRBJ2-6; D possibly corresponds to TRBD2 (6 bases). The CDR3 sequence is CASSLGSGAPGANVLTF. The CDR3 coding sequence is TGTGCCAGCTCACTCGGGTCGGGAGCCCCTGGGGCCAACGTCCTGACTTTC.